A single sample is the source of the 18 T cell receptor beta chains below, sequenced in a study of shared clonotypes between healthy human individuals. Naive-designated CD8 cells lacked CD45RO, were positively enriched for CCR7, and omitted terminally differentiated effector memory CD45RA+ cells. TCRdb's table, derived via immunoSEQ multiplex PCR, lists solely in-frame clones and lacks some. The table shows millions of clones, with less than 95% occurring only once. Sequenced input: naive CD8+ T cells sorted from blood. Receptor source: a man aged 18 to 29 in good health.

This clone showed up just once. The DNA of the CDR3 is TGTGCCAGCAGCTTGGTAGCGAGCAATGAGACCCAGTACTTC. Its protein product is CASSLVASNETQYF. The chain joins TRBV7-9 to TRBJ2-5; the D gene is possibly TRBD2 (5 bases). From germline, CDR1 is SEHNR and CDR2 FQNEAQ (reference sequence). The V and J ends lost 3 bases and 5 bases respectively, with 13 bases between them. CDR3 length: 14 residues.

The chain combines TRBV28 with TRBJ1-2; weak D call: TRBD1 (6 bases). Germline CDR1 MDHEN, CDR2 SYDVKM. Trimming pared 6 bases from V and 1 base from J, leaving 12 bases between. This CDR3 region has 14 residues. The CDR3: CASRDSGGNYGYTF. CDR3 coding DNA: TGTGCCAGCAGGGACAGCGGAGGTAACTATGGCTACACCTTC.

This chain's CDR3 is CAISEWISGMYNEQFF. CDR3 sequence (DNA): TGTGCCATCAGTGAGTGGATCAGCGGGATGTACAATGAGCAGTTCTTC. This chain uses TRBV10-3 with TRBJ2-1; 7 bases map to TRBD2. This CDR3 spans 16 amino acids. J was trimmed by 4 bases and V by 1 base; bases with no gene match: 7. CDR1 and CDR2 from the germline V gene are ENHRY and SYGVKD.

This clone has just a few counts. Other DNA sequences in this sample translate to the same CDR3. The rearrangement joins TRBV28 to TRBJ1-1; D is undetermined. The CDR3 contains 13 residues. V was shortened by 3 bases and J by 1 base, with 6 bases between the two germline ends. The germline V gene encodes CDR1 MDHEN and CDR2 SYDVKM. The CDR3 DNA reads TGTGCCAGCAGTTTTAACAGGAACACTGAAGCTTTCTTT. Translated: CASSFNRNTEAFF.

V is TRBV5-1 and J is TRBJ2-1; D is uncertain. The CDR3 spans 14 residues. V shed 0 bases and J shed 4 bases, with 8 bases lying between them. The germline V gene has CDR1 SGHRS and CDR2 YFSETQ. CDR3 bases: TGCGCCAGCAGCTTGGGTCTTGGGTACAATGAGCAGTTCTTC. This encodes CASSLGLGYNEQFF.

J is TRBJ1-6 and V is TRBV6-5; D uncertain. The CDR3 has 12 residues. From germline, CDR1 is MNHEY and CDR2 SVGAGI. V dropped 1 base and J dropped 7 bases, with 2 bases sitting between them. CDR3 region: CASSYLNSPLHF. The CDR3 coding sequence is TGTGCCAGCAGTTACTTAAATTCACCCCTCCACTTT.

V gene TRBV10-3 combines with J gene TRBJ2-7; 7 positions agree with TRBD2. Germline CDR1 ENHRY, CDR2 SYGVKD. The CDR3 length is 14 residues. V trimming: 4 bases; J trimming: 2 bases; junction bases outside the gene matches: 5. Here the CDR3 DNA reads TGTGCCATCAGTGCCCACGGGACTACCTACGAGCAGTACTTC. Translated: CAISAHGTTYEQYF.

As for this clone: Other nucleotide sequences from this sample produce the same CDR3. The chain uses TRBV27 and TRBJ2-7; weak D call: TRBD1 (6 bases). CDR1 is MNHEY and CDR2 is SMNVEV in the germline V gene (reference sequence). The CDR3 contains 14 residues. V lost 3 bases and J lost 2, with 11 bases in between. The CDR3 bases are TGTGCCAGCAGTTTCAGGGGCCCTCCCTACGAGCAGTACTTC. Translated, it gives CASSFRGPPYEQYF.

The genes are TRBV28 and TRBJ2-7, with TRBD1 identical over 7 bases. This CDR3 has 14 residues. Looked up from germline, CDR1 is MDHEN and CDR2 is SYDVKM. J lost 0 bases, V lost 7 bases, and 6 bases had no gene match. CDR3 residues: CASTHRGSSYEQYF. The CDR3 coding sequence is TGTGCCAGCACCCACAGGGGAAGCTCCTACGAGCAGTACTTC.

This rearrangement joins TRBV11-3 to TRBJ2-5, with 11 bases fitting TRBD1. The ends lost 5 bases at V and 2 bases at J; junction bases unmatched: 7. This CDR3 is built from 16 residues. The germline gives CDR1 SGHNT, CDR2 YENEEA. The CDR3 loop reads CASSLRTGGQQETQYF. Here the CDR3 DNA reads TGTGCCAGCAGCCTAAGGACAGGGGGCCAGCAAGAGACCCAGTACTTC.

The V and J genes are TRBV5-4 and TRBJ1-1; D call uncertain. Trimming removed 0 bases at V and 1 base at J, with 7 bases between. CDR3 size: 14 residues. Germline V gene data show CDR1 as SGHNT and CDR2 as YYREEE (reference sequence). The CDR3 coding sequence is TGTGCCAGCAGCTTGGGGTACACGAACACTGAAGCTTTCTTT. Translation: CASSLGYTNTEAFF. Together with reference TRBV5-4 and TRBJ1-1, the CDR3 gives the full variable domain: ETGVTQSPTHLIKTRGQQVTLRCSSQSGHNTVSWYQQALGQGPQFIFQYYREEENGRGNFPPRFSGLQFPNYSSELNVNALELDDSALYLCASSLGYTNTEAFFGQGTRLTVV.

J is TRBJ2-2 and V is TRBV29-1; 8 nucleotides align to TRBD2. The V gene end was trimmed by 6 bases and the J gene end by 7 bases; junction bases not matched to a gene: 7. The CDR3 sequence is 13 residues long. Germline V gene sequence: CDR1 SQVTM, CDR2 ANQGSEA. In DNA, the CDR3 is TGCAGCGTCATGGCGGGAGGAAGCGGGGAGCTGTTTTTT. This gives the protein CSVMAGGSGELFF.

V usage is TRBV7-9 and J usage is TRBJ1-3; D ambiguous. V dropped 6 bases and J dropped 0 bases, with 15 bases sitting between them. Germline V gene data show CDR1 as SEHNR and CDR2 as FQNEAQ (reference sequence). This CDR3 has 16 amino acids. Here the CDR3 DNA reads TGTGCCAGCAGTCGACCCCGGGGAGACTCTGGAAACACCATATATTTT. Protein: CASSRPRGDSGNTIYF.

J is TRBJ2-7 and V is TRBV7-6; D gene uncertain. Germline V gene lookup returns CDR1 SGHVS and CDR2 FNYEAQ. Trimming stripped 4 bases from V and 7 bases from J, with 14 bases between. The CDR3 contains 13 residues. The CDR3 region has the DNA TGTGCCAGCAGCTCCCGTCCGGCCTGGGAGCAGTACTTC. Encoded protein: CASSSRPAWEQYF.

The V and J genes are TRBV6-5 and TRBJ2-7; TRBD1 aligns across 9 bases. V was pared by 3 bases and J by 7 bases, with 10 bases of the junction left unmatched. This CDR3 region has 15 residues. The V gene's germline CDR1 is MNHEY and CDR2 SVGAGI. For the CDR3, the DNA is TGTGCCAGCAGTTATGAATACAGGGGGCGTCAGGAGCAGTACTTC. It specifies CASSYEYRGRQEQYF.

The chain couples TRBV18 to TRBJ2-1; D is unresolved. Trimming removed 2 bases at V and 8 bases at J, with 10 bases between. Germline assignment: CDR1 KGHSH and CDR2 LQKENI. CDR3 size: 13 residues. The CDR3 nucleotides read TGTGCCAGCTCACCAGACAATCCCGATGAGCAGTTCTTC. It specifies CASSPDNPDEQFF.

This clone was detected a few times. The V call is TRBV4-1, the J call TRBJ1-3; weak D call: TRBD1 (5 bases). This CDR3 has 15 amino acids. Between the trimmed V and J ends, which lost 0 bases and 4 bases, there was a span of 10 bases. From germline, CDR1 is MGHRA and CDR2 YSYEKL. The CDR3 reads CASSQERRGGNTIYF. The CDR3, as DNA: TGCGCCAGCAGCCAAGAGAGGAGGGGAGGAAACACCATATATTTT.

The chain employs TRBV10-2 and TRBJ2-7; D gene unclear. Trimming left V 6 bases short and J 3 bases short, with 15 bases between. CDR3 length equals 14 residues. Per the germline V gene, CDR1 is WSHSY and CDR2 is SAAADI. CDR3 nucleotide sequence: TGCGCCAGCAGAGAAGGGTGGGTAGACTACGAGCAGTACTTC. Amino acids: CASREGWVDYEQYF.